These 19 T cell receptor beta chains came from one sample sequenced in a study of blood T cells in healthy people across ages. PCR was performed a second time for 7 to 11 cycles using a sample-barcoded 5' primer and a J-beta primer mix. TCRdb ran MiXCR on the 5' RACE reads and lists one entry per CDR3 protein. Among 550,000 to 750,000 distinct CDR3 sequences, 21% were seen once, and the ten largest hold 3% to 4.5%. Specimen: blood. The source of these receptors is a man aged 70 or older in good health.

To note about this clonotype: The junction shows a germline mismatch at one end, possibly a read error. The rearrangement joins TRBV12-3 or TRBV12-4 to TRBJ2-1; 14 bases agree with TRBD2. The CDR3 runs to 19 residues. The CDR3 bases are TGTACCAGCAGTTCGACTCCGGGACTAGCGGGAGTATCCTACAATGAGCAGTTCTTC. Its translation: CTSSSTPGLAGVSYNEQFF.

This clonotype was detected many times. The V gene is TRBV5-1, the J gene TRBJ2-1; D tentatively fits TRBD1 or TRBD2 (5 bases each). Germline V gene lookup returns CDR1 SGHRS and CDR2 YFSETQ. Trimming took off 0 bases at V and 4 bases at J, with 8 bases between the two ends. The CDR3 covers 14 residues. CDR3 in DNA: TGCGCCAGCAGCTTGGTGGGACCTTACAATGAGCAGTTCTTC. It is translated as CASSLVGPYNEQFF.

This clonotype was seen more than once but under ten times. The rearrangement uses TRBV18 and TRBJ2-6, with D hard to call. CDR1 is KGHSH, CDR2 LQKENI, per germline. The CDR3 totals 16 residues. V was trimmed by 2 bases and J by 0 bases, leaving 8 bases between them. Here the CDR3 DNA reads TGTGCCAGCTCACCAATAGGGCTCTCTGGGGCCAACGTCCTGACTTTC. It yields the protein CASSPIGLSGANVLTF.

CDR3: CASSLRGQGYEQFF. Here the CDR3 DNA reads TGTGCCAGCAGCCTGAGGGGACAGGGCTATGAGCAGTTCTTC. V gene TRBV5-6 combines with J gene TRBJ2-1; 9 nucleotides agree with TRBD1. The CDR3 contains 14 residues. The germline V gene encodes CDR1 SGHDT and CDR2 YYEEEE. V trimming: 4 bases; J trimming: 8 bases; junction bases outside the gene matches: 7.

The rearrangement links TRBV20-1 to TRBJ1-4; the D is unclear. The germline gives CDR1 DFQATT, CDR2 SNEGSKA (reference sequence). The CDR3 sequence is 11 residues long. Trimming cost V 2 bases and J 8 bases, with 6 bases left between them. DNA of the CDR3: TGCAGTGCTAGAATCGGGGAAAAACTGTTTTTT. Translation: CSARIGEKLFF.

This clonotype was seen a handful of times. The J gene is TRBJ2-5, the V gene TRBV30; the D gene is possibly TRBD1 (5 bases). There are 12 residues in the CDR3. Trimming left V 2 bases short and J 5 bases short, with 9 bases between. Germline lookup yields CDR1 GTSNPN and CDR2 SVGIG (reference sequence). The CDR3, as DNA: TGTGCCTGGAGTTCCAGGGTCGAGACCCAGTACTTC. Its translation: CAWSSRVETQYF.

There are a few counts of this clonotype. This sequence joins TRBV7-9 and TRBJ1-1; D might be TRBD1 (5 bases). Per the germline V gene, CDR1 is SEHNR and CDR2 is FQNEAQ (reference sequence). CDR3 length: 13 amino acids. V lost 1 base and J 3 bases, leaving 6 bases between the germline ends. CDR3 DNA sequence: TGTGCCAGCAGCTTAGAGACAGACACTGAAGCTTTCTTT. It specifies CASSLETDTEAFF.

The sample holds a few counts of this clonotype. The chain joins TRBV5-1 to TRBJ2-7; a weak D match, TRBD1 (5 bases). Trimming pared 4 bases from V and 3 bases from J, leaving 11 bases between. Germline assignment: CDR1 SGHRS and CDR2 YFSETQ. The CDR3 covers 13 residues. Here the CDR3 DNA reads TGCGCCAGCAGCCGGAATACAGGCTACGAGCAGTACTTC. Translating it yields CASSRNTGYEQYF.

The chain links TRBV6-5 to TRBJ1-2; 9 bases are shared with TRBD1. The CDR3 covers 14 residues. Germline V gene sequence: CDR1 MNHEY, CDR2 SVGAGI. The V gene end was trimmed by 4 bases and the J gene end by 4 bases; junction bases not matched to a gene: 4. The CDR3 loop reads CASSSPTGGYGYTF. The CDR3 DNA reads TGTGCCAGCAGTTCCCCGACAGGGGGCTATGGCTACACCTTC.

This rearrangement joins TRBV6-1 to TRBJ2-1; perhaps TRBD1 as D (6 bases). The germline CDR1 and CDR2 sequences are MNHNS and SASEGT. Trimming removed 6 bases from V and 0 bases from J, with 18 bases in between. The CDR3 runs 17 residues. CDR3 amino acids: CASRPPGGPSSYNEQFF. The CDR3 DNA sequence: TGTGCCAGCAGGCCCCCTGGGGGCCCCAGCTCCTACAATGAGCAGTTCTTC.

This clonotype was observed a few times. One end of the junction does not line up with germline, which may come from a read error. The chain has TRBV29-1 and TRBJ2-1, with 9 positions matching TRBD1. The germline CDR1 and CDR2 sequences are SQVTM and ANQGSEA. The CDR3 sequence is 15 residues long. CDR3 nucleotides: TGCAGCTCCCAAGAGCCGGGACAGGGACACAATGAGCGGTTCTTC. Protein sequence: CSSQEPGQGHNERFF.

The gene calls are TRBV18 and TRBJ2-5, with TRBD2 matching over 7 bases. Judging by the DNA end, TRBJ2-7 fits better; the J call may be wrong. Germline assignment: CDR1 KGHSH and CDR2 LQKENI. The CDR3 is 16 amino acids. The CDR3 reads CASSPPLVLASYEQYF. In DNA, the CDR3 is TGTGCCAGCTCACCACCGCTAGTACTAGCGAGCTACGAGCAGTACTTC.

On this clonotype itself: No conserved phenylalanine or tryptophan ends this CDR3, so it is likely a read error. The chain couples TRBV5-1 to TRBJ2-1; D gene ambiguous. CDR1 SGHRS and CDR2 YFSETQ come from the germline V gene. The CDR3 extends over 13 amino acids. Between the trimmed V and J ends, which lost 0 bases and 7 bases, there was a span of 8 bases. The CDR3 DNA is TGCGCCAGCAGCTTGGTTGGTGGGAATGAGCAGTTCTGC. This gives the protein CASSLVGGNEQFC.

The gene calls are TRBV10-3 and TRBJ2-7; 9 positions agree with TRBD1. After removal of 4 bases from V and 1 base from J, the junction contained 5 bases not matched to a gene. The CDR3 is made up of 15 amino acids. In germline, CDR1 is ENHRY, CDR2 SYGVKD. CDR3 DNA: TGTGCCATCAGTGCCCCGGGACAGGGATCCTACGAGCAGTACTTC. Its translation: CAISAPGQGSYEQYF.

This clonotype was seen only a few times. The chain uses TRBV10-3 and TRBJ2-5, with D perhaps matching TRBD1 (6 bases). The J call may be in error: the DNA end matches TRBJ2-7 better. The CDR3 has 13 amino acids. Germline V gene sequence: CDR1 ENHRY, CDR2 SYGVKD. The DNA of the CDR3 is TGTGCCATCAGTGACGGGACAAAGCACGAGCAGTACTTC. This gives the protein CAISDGTKHEQYF.

On this clonotype: Germline and junction disagree at one end, which may indicate a read error. V gene TRBV2 combines with J gene TRBJ2-5; 8 bases are shared with TRBD1. The CDR3 has 15 amino acids. CDR1 and CDR2 from the germline V gene are SNHLY and FYNNEI. CDR3 sequence (DNA): TGTGCCGGCAGTGGTGTGGAGACAGGGGCCTACGGGCAGTACTTC. Amino acid sequence: CAGSGVETGAYGQYF.

This clonotype was counted only a few times. In DNA form, the CDR3 reads TGCAGCGTTGAAGGGACAGGGGGTTACGGCGAGCAGTACTTC. Its translation: CSVEGTGGYGEQYF. V gene TRBV29-1 combines with J gene TRBJ2-5; TRBD1 matches at 10 bases. Near its end, the DNA agrees better with TRBJ2-7, so the J call may be wrong. Germline V gives CDR1 SQVTM, CDR2 ANQGSEA. This CDR3 has 14 amino acids.

J is TRBJ2-6 and V is TRBV28, with 7 bases fitting TRBD2. Germline-derived CDR1 and CDR2 are MDHEN and SYDVKM. The junction had 1 base not matched to a gene; V was cut back by 3 bases and J by 2 bases. This CDR3 spans 15 amino acids. CDR3 in amino acids: CASSFGGTGANVLTF. The DNA of the CDR3 is TGTGCCAGCAGTTTCGGGGGGACTGGGGCCAACGTCCTGACTTTC.

This clonotype came up a few times. V gene TRBV7-2 combines with J gene TRBJ2-5, with D possibly TRBD1 on 5 matching bases. The CDR3 runs to 14 residues. Between the trimmed V and J ends, which lost 3 bases and 3 bases, there was a span of 11 bases. CDR1 and CDR2 from the germline V gene are SGHTA and FQGNSA. CDR3 DNA sequence: TGTGCCAGCAGCTTTATGCAGGGAAAAGAGACCCAGTACTTC. Its translation: CASSFMQGKETQYF. The variable domain in full, completed from reference TRBV7-2 and TRBJ2-5, reads GAGVSQSPSNKVTEKGKDVELRCDPISGHTALYWYRQSLGQGLEFLIYFQGNSAPDKSGLPSDRFSAERTGGSVSTLTIQRTQQEDSAVYLCASSFMQGKETQYFGPGTRLLVL.